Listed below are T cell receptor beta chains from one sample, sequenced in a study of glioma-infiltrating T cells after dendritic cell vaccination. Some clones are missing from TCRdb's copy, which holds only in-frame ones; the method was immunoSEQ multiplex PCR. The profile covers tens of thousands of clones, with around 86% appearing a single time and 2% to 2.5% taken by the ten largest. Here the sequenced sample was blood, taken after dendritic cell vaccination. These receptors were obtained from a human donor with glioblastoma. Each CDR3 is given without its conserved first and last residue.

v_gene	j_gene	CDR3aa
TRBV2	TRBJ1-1	ASREEAGGTEAF
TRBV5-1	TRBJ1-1	ASSQTSGQGGTEAF
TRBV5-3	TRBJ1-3	ARGRGRRGNTIY
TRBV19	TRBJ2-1	ASSKIEGHPYNEQF
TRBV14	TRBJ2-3	ASSQLAPRRDTQY
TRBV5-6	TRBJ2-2	ASSFEAGVFTGELF
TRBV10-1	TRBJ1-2	ASSGRGQIGYT
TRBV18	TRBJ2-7	ASSPFRDRAYEQY
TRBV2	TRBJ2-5	ASILAPQETQY
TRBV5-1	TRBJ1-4	ASSSGQPQEKLF
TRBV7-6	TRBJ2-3	ASQGLAGTDTQY
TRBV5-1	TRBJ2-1	ASSLEWQGSYNEQF
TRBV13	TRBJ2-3	ASRYLAGQANTQY
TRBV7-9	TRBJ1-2	ASSLGTGTYGYT
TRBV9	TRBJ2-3	ASSVDQFPTYTQY
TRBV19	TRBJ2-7	ASSPRTATSYEQY
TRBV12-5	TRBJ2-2	ASGLGRGGELF
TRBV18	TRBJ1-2	ASSPTRDRGNGYT
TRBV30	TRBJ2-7	AWSVRGLSPYEQY
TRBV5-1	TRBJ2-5	ASSSQQGVQETQY
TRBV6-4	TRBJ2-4	ASSEKAGNIQY
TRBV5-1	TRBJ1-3	ASSLDRQSGNTIY